The 7 T cell receptor beta chains presented below share a single source sample, sequenced in a study of blood T cell repertoires in COVID-19. Assay used: immunoSEQ multiplex PCR; TCRdb lists only in-frame clones, some missing. The sample records a few hundred thousand clones, 88% being singletons. Sequencing was done on a sample of peripheral blood. Receptors originate from an elderly man with acute or convalescent COVID-19.

V and J are TRBV19 and TRBJ2-2, with TRBD1 identical over 7 bases. Unmatched junction bases numbered 13, after V lost 5 bases and J lost 4 bases. Looked up from germline, CDR1 is LNHDA and CDR2 is SQIVND (reference sequence). The CDR3 has 17 amino acids. CDR3 sequence: CASSRASPTGITGELFF. The CDR3 nucleotides are TGTGCCAGTAGTCGGGCGAGCCCGACAGGGATCACCGGGGAGCTGTTTTTT.

V and J are TRBV7-3 and TRBJ2-2; D uncertain. The CDR3 loop spans 17 amino acids. CDR1 and CDR2 (germline): SGHTA, FQGTGA. Trimming left V 1 base short and J 0 bases short, with 12 bases between. The DNA for the CDR3 is TGTGCCAGCAGCTTAAATTCCCAGGTAGCGAACACCGGGGAGCTGTTTTTT. This encodes CASSLNSQVANTGELFF.

This clone was counted only a few times. The rearrangement joins TRBV6-2 or TRBV6-3 to TRBJ1-2; 8 bases align to TRBD1. The CDR3 has 14 amino acids. The V and J ends lost 4 bases and 7 bases, in that order; junction bases with no gene match: 8. The germline CDR1 and CDR2 sequences are MNHEY and SVGEGT. The CDR3 DNA reads TGTGCCAGCAGTTCCGGACAGGGCGCGCGTGGCTACACCTTC. It is translated as CASSSGQGARGYTF.

The chain carries TRBV7-2 and TRBJ2-1; tentative D call: TRBD2 (6 bases). Trimming cost V 1 base and J 3 bases, with 10 bases left between them. This CDR3 is 15 amino acids long. CDR1 is SGHTA, CDR2 FQGNSA, per germline. CDR3 bases: TGTGCCAGCAGCTTAGTGACGGGAGACTACAATGAGCAGTTCTTC. Protein sequence: CASSLVTGDYNEQFF.

The V gene is TRBV7-2, the J gene TRBJ2-1, with TRBD2 matching 11 bases. The ends lost 1 base at V and 4 bases at J; junction bases unmatched: 3. Germline lookup yields CDR1 SGHTA and CDR2 FQGNSA. The CDR3 totals 16 residues. CDR3 sequence: CASSLELAGGYNEQFF. The CDR3 DNA is TGTGCCAGCAGCTTAGAGCTAGCGGGGGGTTACAATGAGCAGTTCTTC.

The V call is TRBV3-1 (or the pseudogene TRBV3-2), the J call TRBJ1-1; D may be TRBD1 (6 bases). The CDR3 spans 16 residues. From germline, CDR1 is LGHDT and CDR2 YNNKEL (reference sequence). Trimming pared 0 bases from V and 4 bases from J, leaving 15 bases between. Written as DNA, the CDR3 is TGTGCCAGCAGCCAAGATTCAATTGGACAGCTCACTGAAGCTTTCTTT. It is translated as CASSQDSIGQLTEAFF.

This clone has only one observation. The chain couples TRBV9 to TRBJ1-6; no clear D gene. Germline lookup yields CDR1 SGDLS and CDR2 YYNGEE. There are 14 residues in the CDR3. The V end was cut by 3 bases, the J end by 7 bases, with 11 bases between. The CDR3 loop is CASSETSSNSPLHF. CDR3 coding DNA: TGTGCCAGCAGCGAGACTAGTTCAAATTCACCCCTCCACTTT.